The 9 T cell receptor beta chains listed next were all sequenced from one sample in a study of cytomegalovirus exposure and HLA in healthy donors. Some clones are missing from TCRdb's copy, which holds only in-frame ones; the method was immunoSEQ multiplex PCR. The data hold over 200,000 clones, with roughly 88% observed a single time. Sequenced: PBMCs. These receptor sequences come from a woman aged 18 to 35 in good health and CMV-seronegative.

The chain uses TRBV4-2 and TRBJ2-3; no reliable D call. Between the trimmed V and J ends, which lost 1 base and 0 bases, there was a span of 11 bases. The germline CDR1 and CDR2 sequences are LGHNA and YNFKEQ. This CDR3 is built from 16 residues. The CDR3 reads CASSQATISSTDTQYF. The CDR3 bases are TGTGCCAGCAGCCAAGCAACAATCTCTAGCACAGATACGCAGTATTTT.

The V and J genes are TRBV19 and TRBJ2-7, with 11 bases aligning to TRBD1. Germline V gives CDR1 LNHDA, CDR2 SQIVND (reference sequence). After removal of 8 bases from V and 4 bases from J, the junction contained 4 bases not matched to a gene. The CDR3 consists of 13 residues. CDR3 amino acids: CASAGQGDYEQYF. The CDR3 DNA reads TGTGCCAGTGCGGGACAGGGGGATTACGAGCAGTACTTC.

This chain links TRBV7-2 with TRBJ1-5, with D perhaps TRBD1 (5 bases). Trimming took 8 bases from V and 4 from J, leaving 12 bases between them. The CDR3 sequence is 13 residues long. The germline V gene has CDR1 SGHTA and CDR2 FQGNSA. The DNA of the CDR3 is TGTGCCAGCGTCGGGGGTGCGAATCAGCCCCAGCATTTT. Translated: CASVGGANQPQHF. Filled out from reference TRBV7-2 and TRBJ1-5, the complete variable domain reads GAGVSQSPSNKVTEKGKDVELRCDPISGHTALYWYRQSLGQGLEFLIYFQGNSAPDKSGLPSDRFSAERTGGSVSTLTIQRTQQEDSAVYLCASVGGANQPQHFGDGTRLSIL.

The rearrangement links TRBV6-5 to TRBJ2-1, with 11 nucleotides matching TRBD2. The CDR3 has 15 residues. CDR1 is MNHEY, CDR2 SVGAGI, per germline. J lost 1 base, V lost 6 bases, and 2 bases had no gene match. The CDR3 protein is CASRGLAASYNEQFF. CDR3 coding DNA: TGTGCCAGCAGGGGACTAGCGGCGTCCTACAATGAGCAGTTCTTC.

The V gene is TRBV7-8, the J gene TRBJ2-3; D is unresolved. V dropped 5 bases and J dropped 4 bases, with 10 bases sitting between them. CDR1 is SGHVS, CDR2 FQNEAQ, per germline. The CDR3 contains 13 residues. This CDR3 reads CASSPRIPDTQYF. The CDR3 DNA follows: TGTGCCAGCAGCCCTAGAATTCCAGATACGCAGTATTTT.

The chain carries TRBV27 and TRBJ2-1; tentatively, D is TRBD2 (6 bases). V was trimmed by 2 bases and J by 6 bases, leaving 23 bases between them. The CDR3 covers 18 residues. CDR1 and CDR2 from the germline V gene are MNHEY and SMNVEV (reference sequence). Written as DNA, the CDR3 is TGTGCCAGCAGTTTAATATCCGGCGGCGGGACTCGCGGCAATGAGCAGTTCTTC. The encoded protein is CASSLISGGGTRGNEQFF.

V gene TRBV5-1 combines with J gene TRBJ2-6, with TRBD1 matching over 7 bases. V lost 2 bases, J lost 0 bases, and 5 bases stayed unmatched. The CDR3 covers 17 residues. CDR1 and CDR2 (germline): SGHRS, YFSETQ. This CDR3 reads CASSFDRALSGANVLTF. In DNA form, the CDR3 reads TGCGCCAGCAGCTTCGACAGGGCCCTCTCTGGGGCCAACGTCCTGACTTTC.

The CDR3 loop is CASSSSGRYQETQYF. The CDR3 DNA sequence: TGTGCCAGCAGTTCATCAGGCAGGTACCAAGAGACCCAGTACTTC. The gene calls are TRBV27 and TRBJ2-5, with D unresolved. Looked up from germline, CDR1 is MNHEY and CDR2 is SMNVEV (reference sequence). V gave up 4 bases and J gave up 0 bases, with 12 bases separating them. The CDR3 runs to 15 residues.

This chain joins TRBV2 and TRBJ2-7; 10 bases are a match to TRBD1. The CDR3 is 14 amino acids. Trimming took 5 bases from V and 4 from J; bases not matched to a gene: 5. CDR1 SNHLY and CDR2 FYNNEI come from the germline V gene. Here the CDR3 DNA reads TGTGCCAGCAGTCCCGGGACAGGGGTTTACGAGCAGTACTTC. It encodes CASSPGTGVYEQYF. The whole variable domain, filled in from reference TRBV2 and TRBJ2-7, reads EPEVTQTPSHQVTQMGQEVILRCVPISNHLYFYWYRQILGQKVEFLVSFYNNEISEKSEIFDDQFSVERPDGSNFTLKIRSTKLEDSAMYFCASSPGTGVYEQYFGPGTRLTVT.